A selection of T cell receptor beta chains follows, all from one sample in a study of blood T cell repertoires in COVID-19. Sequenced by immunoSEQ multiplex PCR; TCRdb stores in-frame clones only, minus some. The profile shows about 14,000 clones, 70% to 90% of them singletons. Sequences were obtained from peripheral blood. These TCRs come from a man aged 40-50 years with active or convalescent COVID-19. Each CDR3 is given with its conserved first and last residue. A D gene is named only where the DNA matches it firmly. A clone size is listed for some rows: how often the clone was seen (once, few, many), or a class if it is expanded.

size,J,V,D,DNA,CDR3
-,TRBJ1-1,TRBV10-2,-,TGCGCCAGCAGGGTGGCCGGGGGAAGGACTGAAGCTTTCTTT,CASRVAGGRTEAFF
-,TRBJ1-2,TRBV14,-,TGTGCCAGCAGCCCTCTACCTCCCGAGGGGGATGGCTACACCTTC,CASSPLPPEGDGYTF
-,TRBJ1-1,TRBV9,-,TGTGCCAGCGGAGCAAGGCAGAACACTGAAGCTTTCTTT,CASGARQNTEAFF
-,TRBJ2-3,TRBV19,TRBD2,TGTGCCAGTAGTATCAGCGGGGGGCCGGATACGCAGTATTTT,CASSISGGPDTQYF
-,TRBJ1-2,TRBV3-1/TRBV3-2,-,TGTGCCAGCAGCCACGGCCGTCGGGGTGGCTACACCTTC,CASSHGRRGGYTF
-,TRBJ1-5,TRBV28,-,TGTGCCAGCAGTTTTCGGGGAACACTTAATCAGCCCCAGCATTTT,CASSFRGTLNQPQHF
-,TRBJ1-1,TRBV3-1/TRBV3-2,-,TGTGCCAGCAGCCAACAGGGGCCGCACACTGAAGCTTTCTTT,CASSQQGPHTEAFF
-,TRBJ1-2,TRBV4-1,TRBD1,TGCGCCAGCAGCCGGTTACAGGGGAACTATGGCTACACCTTC,CASSRLQGNYGYTF
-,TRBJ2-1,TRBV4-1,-,TGCGCCAGCAGCCAGGTTGTAGAGACCTACAATGAGCAGTTCTTC,CASSQVVETYNEQFF
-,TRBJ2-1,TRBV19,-,TGTGCCAGTAGTACCCAGTGGAATGAGCAGTTCTTC,CASSTQWNEQFF
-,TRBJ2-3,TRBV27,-,TGTGCCAGCAGTCCGGGGGGACAGGCGGGGGGCACAGATACGCAGTATTTT,CASSPGGQAGGTDTQYF
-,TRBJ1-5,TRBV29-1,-,TGCAGCGTGTCCACAGAGCAAAGTAAACCCCAGCATTTT,CSVSTEQSKPQHF
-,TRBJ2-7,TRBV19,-,TGTGCCAGTAGTATTTCCCAGGGGACCTACGAGCAGTACTTC,CASSISQGTYEQYF
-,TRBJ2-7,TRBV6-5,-,TGTGCCAGCACCCCCACCGGGGGACCCTACGAGCAGTACTTC,CASTPTGGPYEQYF
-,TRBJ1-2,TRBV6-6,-,TGTGCCAGCAGCTACGGCCAGGGGGGCTACACCTTC,CASSYGQGGYTF
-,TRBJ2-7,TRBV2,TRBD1,TGTGCCAGCCATAACAATCCGGGACAGGAGTACGAGCAGTACTTC,CASHNNPGQEYEQYF
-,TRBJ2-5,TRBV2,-,TGTGCCCCCCTCGGGCAGGGGATATACCAAGAGACCCAGTACTTC,CAPLGQGIYQETQYF
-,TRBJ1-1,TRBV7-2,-,TGTGCCAGCAGCTCGACAGGATCCACTGAAGCTTTCTTT,CASSSTGSTEAFF
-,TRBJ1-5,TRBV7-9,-,TGTGCCAGCAGCCTGCGGACAGCCCAGCCCCAGCATTTT,CASSLRTAQPQHF
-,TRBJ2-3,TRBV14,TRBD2,TGTGCCAGCAGCCTACGAGTAGCGGGGGGGCTCACAGATACGCAGTATTTT,CASSLRVAGGLTDTQYF
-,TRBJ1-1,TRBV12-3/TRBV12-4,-,TGTGCCAGCAGTTTATCTTCGGCTGAAGCTTTCTTT,CASSLSSAEAFF
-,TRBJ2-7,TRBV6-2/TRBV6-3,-,TGTGCCAGCAGTTACGTGGGCCACGAGCAGTACTTC,CASSYVGHEQYF
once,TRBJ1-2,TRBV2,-,TGTGCCAGCAGTGAAGGTACAGGGCTTAACTATGGCTACACCTTC,CASSEGTGLNYGYTF
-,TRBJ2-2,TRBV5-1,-,TGCGCCAGCAGCTGGGTCGGGGTGAACACCGGGGAGCTGTTTTTT,CASSWVGVNTGELFF
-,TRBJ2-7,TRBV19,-,TGTGCCAGTAGTGAGGGGGCCTACGAGCAGTACTTC,CASSEGAYEQYF
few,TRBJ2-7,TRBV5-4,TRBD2,TGTGCCAGCAGCCCGGGTGGCGGGGGGGTGATCTCCTACGAGCAGTACTTC,CASSPGGGGVISYEQYF
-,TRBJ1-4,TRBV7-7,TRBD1,TGTGCTAGCAGCCCAACAGGGGCGTTAGATGAAAAACTGTTTTTT,CASSPTGALDEKLFF
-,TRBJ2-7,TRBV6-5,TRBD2,TGTGCCAGCAGTTACTCGGACGGGGGGATCGAGCAGTACTTC,CASSYSDGGIEQYF
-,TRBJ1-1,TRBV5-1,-,TGCGCCAGCAGCTTGGCAGGATTGGGGAACACTGAAGCTTTCTTT,CASSLAGLGNTEAFF
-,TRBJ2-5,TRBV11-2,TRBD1,TGTGCCAGCAGGGGGCTCAGGGGGCACGAGACCCAGTACTTC,CASRGLRGHETQYF
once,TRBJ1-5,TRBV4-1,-,TGCGCCAGCAGCCTCCGGGGGGAGAGCAATCAGCCCCAGCATTTT,CASSLRGESNQPQHF
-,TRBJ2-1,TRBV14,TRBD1,TGTGCCAGCAGCCATTTGAAGGGACAGGGGTTTGATGAGCAGTTCTTC,CASSHLKGQGFDEQFF
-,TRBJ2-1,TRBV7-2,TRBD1,TGTGCCAGCAGCTTAGACTTCCAGGGGGTCTATGAGCAGTTCTTC,CASSLDFQGVYEQFF
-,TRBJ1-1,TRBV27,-,TGTGCCAGCAGTTTATCGTGGTCTGTCCTAAACACTGAAGCTTTCTTT,CASSLSWSVLNTEAFF
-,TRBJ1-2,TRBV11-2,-,TGTGCCAGCAGCCGCGAGGTGTATGGCTACACCTTC,CASSREVYGYTF
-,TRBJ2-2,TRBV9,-,TGTGCCAGCAGCCCGGGACATGACGCGAACACCGGGGAGCTGTTTTTT,CASSPGHDANTGELFF
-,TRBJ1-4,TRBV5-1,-,TGCGCCAGCCAACAGGGATCAGATGAAAAACTGTTTTTT,CASQQGSDEKLFF
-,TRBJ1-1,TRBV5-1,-,TGCGCCAGCAGCTTTAAGGGGGACACAGGCACTGAAGCTTTCTTT,CASSFKGDTGTEAFF
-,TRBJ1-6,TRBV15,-,TGTGCCACCAGCCGAAGCTGGTCGGGGAATTCACCCCTCCACTTT,CATSRSWSGNSPLHF
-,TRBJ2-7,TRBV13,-,TGTGCCAGCAGCTTAGGGCAGGGCCAGGGATACGAGCAGTACTTC,CASSLGQGQGYEQYF
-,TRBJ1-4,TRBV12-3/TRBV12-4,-,TGTGCCAGCAGTGAGGGGGAATGGGAAAAACTGTTTTTT,CASSEGEWEKLFF
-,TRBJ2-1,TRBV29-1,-,TGCAGCGTTGATGAAGAAACACAGGTAGGGGTAGACAATGAGCAGTTCTTC,CSVDEETQVGVDNEQFF
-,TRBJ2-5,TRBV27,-,TGTGCCAGCAGTTTATCGGCAGGGCGGGAGACCCAGTACTTC,CASSLSAGRETQYF
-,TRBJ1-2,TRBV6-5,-,TGTGCCAGCACTCCCCGACAGTTTCAGGGCTACACCTTC,CASTPRQFQGYTF
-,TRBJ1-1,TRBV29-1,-,TGCAGCGTGACGAGGGGGTTCACTGAAGCTTTCTTT,CSVTRGFTEAFF
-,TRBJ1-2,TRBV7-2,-,TGTGCCAGCAGCTTAGTGTCGGGGGGCCTCGGTAATAACTATGGCTACACCTTC,CASSLVSGGLGNNYGYTF
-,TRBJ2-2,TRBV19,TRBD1,TGTGCCAGTACCTCGACAGGGTTCGCCGGGGAGCTGTTTTTT,CASTSTGFAGELFF
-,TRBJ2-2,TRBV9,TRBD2,TGTGCCAGCAGCGTAGCCCCGGGACTAGCGCCCACCGGGGAGCTGTTTTTT,CASSVAPGLAPTGELFF
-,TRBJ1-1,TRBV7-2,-,TGTGCCAGCAGCCTCCGGGCGGGGGTTAACACTGAAGCTTTCTTT,CASSLRAGVNTEAFF
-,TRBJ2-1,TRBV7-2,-,TGTGCCAGCAGCTTCGTGGGCCTCGGGCGGGTCAATGAGCAGTTCTTC,CASSFVGLGRVNEQFF
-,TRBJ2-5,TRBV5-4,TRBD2,TGTGCCAGCAGTAACCAACTAGCGGGGGGAGAGACCCAGTACTTC,CASSNQLAGGETQYF
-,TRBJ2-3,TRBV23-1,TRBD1,TGCGCCAGCAGTCAATCGGTGTTAGGGGGCGAAGATACGCAGTATTTT,CASSQSVLGGEDTQYF
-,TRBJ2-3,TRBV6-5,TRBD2,TGTGCCAGCGCCAACACAGCGGGAGCCACAGATACGCAGTATTTT,CASANTAGATDTQYF
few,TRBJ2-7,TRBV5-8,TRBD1,TGTGCCAGCAGCGCAACACCGGGACAGGGCTACGAGCAGTACTTC,CASSATPGQGYEQYF
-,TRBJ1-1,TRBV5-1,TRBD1,TGCGCCAGCAGCTCCGGACAGGGAAGGGCTCTGAACACTGAAGCTTTCTTT,CASSSGQGRALNTEAFF
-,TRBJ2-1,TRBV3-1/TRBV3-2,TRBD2,TGTGCCAGCAGCCAAGAACCCCCCGGTTCTAGCGGGGGGGCCTGGGATGAGCAGTTCTTC,CASSQEPPGSSGGAWDEQFF
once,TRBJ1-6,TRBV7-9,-,TGTGCCAGCAGCTTAGATCGGTGGCAGGGGTATTCACCCCTCCACTTT,CASSLDRWQGYSPLHF
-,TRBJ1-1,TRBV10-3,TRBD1,TGTGCCATCAGTGAAGGACAGGGGACCACTGAAGCTTTCTTT,CAISEGQGTTEAFF
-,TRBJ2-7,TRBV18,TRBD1,TGTGCCAGCTCACCAGGAAGGACAGGGGCCTTTTCCGACTACGAGCAGTACTTC,CASSPGRTGAFSDYEQYF
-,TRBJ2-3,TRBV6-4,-,TGTGCCAGCAGCCCCAAAGGAGAAGATACGCAGTATTTT,CASSPKGEDTQYF